Described below is a single T cell receptor (beta chain) sequence and its context. The antigen it binds to is not known. Base qualities are missing; no much larger clone stands one base away. Unmatched junction bases come to 9, with V trimmed by 6 bases and J by 7 bases. The CDR3, cysteine through phenylalanine, is 14 amino acids long. The entry retains the CDR3 DNA only, 42 bases that are in frame from base 1. Via the germline V gene, CDR1 is ENHRY and CDR2 SYGVKD. The data originate from a study of blood T cell repertoires in COVID-19 (dated by TCRdb to about 2020). About the full investigation: The collaborator samples originated in the United States, Italy and Spain and spanned the acute and convalescent phases of COVID-19. The prospective study material was composed of cDNA or gDNA derived from T cells, B-cell-depleted T cells, or PBMCs. Deeply sampled blood TCRbeta repertoires from subjects exposed to, actively infected with, or recovered from COVID-19 were included in the dataset. The repertoires were released in a freely available public database intended as a resource for research on the immune response to SARS-CoV-2. The samples were drawn from the first 160 participants of the ongoing ImmuneRACE study and from some 1,300 subjects provided by 6 global collaborators. The sample metadata nearly always contained a de-identified subject ID, COVID-19 status, age in years and sex. Where available, HLA class I and class II types were taken from metadata supplied by the sample provider and were not determined by assay-based typing. General conclusions and limits of the study: The quantity of clinical and demographic metadata differed by source and by participant and was supplied without curation.

Each collaborating institution followed its own protocols to collect whole blood in K2EDTA tubes. For TCRbeta analysis, collaborators shipped samples in one of three forms: frozen whole blood, isolated PBMCs, or DNA extracted from either of those sample types. The immunoSEQ Assay, a bias-controlled multiplex PCR, was used to amplify TCRbeta CDR3 regions from genomic DNA. The source study handled its data this way. The number of nucleated cells in each sample was estimated by amplification of reference gene primers within the assay. To quantify the absolute abundance of each unique TCRbeta CDR3 rearrangement, sequence reads were collapsed and filtered. Productive Simpson clonality was computed per sample as the square root of Simpson's diversity index over productive rearrangements. TCRdb re-hosts the immuneACCESS table, in-frame sequences only. Its copies lack some clones; in the studies checked, an unresolved V gene accounts for under half of them, and the cause for the rest is not known. Clonal size and the V and J genes are those of that table, whereas D and trimming came from the DNA. This sample gives more than 250,000 clones in total; roughly 90% of them show up just once. The ten largest clones capture 0.7% of the sample.

The rearranged segments are TRBV10-3 and TRBJ2-7; 10 bases in between match TRBD2. The receptor's source is a human donor in a cohort sampled during active COVID-19. Sequences were obtained from peripheral blood. The bases read TGTGCCATCAGGGTACTAGCGGGAAGGGGGGAGCAGTACTTC. Its protein product is CAIRVLAGRGEQYF.